This note documents a single T cell receptor beta chain sequence. The table lists this clone with a few counts. Its antigen specificity is not known. Qualities for individual bases were not recorded, and no much larger clone is one base off. In the ViraFEST assay, PBMC were stimulated with viral peptide pools, and TCR sequencing was then used to find antigen-specific CD4+ T cell clonotypes based on their expansion. After around eleven days of culture, CD4+ T cells were isolated with the EasySep CD4+ T cell isolation kit. The absence of prior SARS-CoV-2 infection in healthy vaccine recipients was confirmed by negative nucleocapsid antibodies before and after vaccination. Each well held roughly 2 million PBMC cultured in IMDM containing approximately 5.3% human AB serum, about 10 IU/ml IL-2 and gentamicin, along with 10 ug/ml peptides. Half of the culture medium was replaced with fresh IL-2-containing medium on days 3 and 7. Each peptide stimulation condition was cultured in triplicate wells unless otherwise noted. Using Ficoll-Paque Plus gradient centrifugation, PBMC were separated from whole blood and then either used fresh or cryopreserved at -140C. The overlapping peptide pools covered the spike proteins of SARS-CoV-2 as well as those of the common cold coronaviruses HCoV-NL63, HCoV-OC43 and HCoV-229E. The QIAamp micro DNA kit was used to extract genomic DNA from the cultured CD4+ T cells.

This sample stems from a study of vaccination effects on CD4 cells after COVID-19 (dated by TCRdb to the early 2020s). As for the study more broadly: Each participant got two doses of an mRNA SARS-CoV-2 vaccine, either BNT162b2 or mRNA-1273. The full study included ten to eleven COVID-19 convalescent patients and a few SARS-CoV-2-naive healthy vaccine recipients. The Oncomine TCR Beta short-read assay on an Illumina iSeq 100 was used to sequence cultures from other donors in the study. SARS-CoV-2 spike-specific CD4+ TCR repertoires from before and after mRNA vaccination were compared in COVID-19 convalescent patients and in infection-naive vaccine recipients. What the study reported, not specific to this receptor: Marked clonal contraction was observed in both infection-induced and vaccine-induced clones at late post-vaccination timepoints, consistent with waning T cell responses. Among healthy vaccine recipients, nearly all vaccine-induced clones were SARS-CoV-2 mono-reactive, and only 1 of 255 was cross-reactive with common cold coronaviruses. Limitations of the study were the small number of convalescent patients and the absence of early post-infection timepoints.

Libraries were built with the immunoSEQ multiplex PCR assay. DNA from the cultured and isolated CD4+ T cells underwent TCR beta CDR3 sequencing. As for the authors' bioinformatics: Non-productive TCR sequences were discarded, and reads were trimmed to the CDR3 region, with only CDR3s of 7 or more amino acids retained. Antigen-specific clonotypes were identified with the MANAFEST web app by comparing expansion in peptide wells against reference cultures. Positive clones required FDR<0.05 expansion versus reference and all other wells, odds ratio above 5, and frequency above 0.1% in two replicate wells. Cross-reactive clonotypes were defined as significantly expanded in SARS-CoV-2 spike wells and in at least one common cold coronavirus spike condition. Using the stringdist R package, CDR3 similarity was measured by Levenshtein distance, and unrooted trees were constructed with ape in R 3.6.1. This is the immuneACCESS table as TCRdb keeps it, with only in-frame sequences that have V and J called. A part of the clones is gone; compared with another copy, unresolved V genes explain less than half, and the rest is unexplained. V and J calls and clone size are as listed in that table; D and trimming were resolved from the DNA. This sample has about 73,000 clones in its table, and 60% to 85% of those were observed once. Over 9.5% of the sample is held by the ten biggest clonotypes.

V loses 5 bases of germline sequence and J loses 4 bases, and the interval between the two ends is 14 bases. Reading from cysteine to phenylalanine, the CDR3 counts 14 amino acids. The sequence is cut down to CDR3 DNA, 42 bases in frame from base 1. According to the germline V gene, CDR1 reads SNHLY and CDR2 reads FYNNEI. This sequence uses TRBV2 and TRBJ1-1, with TRBD1 as a weak D call on 6 bases. The source material was CD4+ T cells from PBMCs cultured with SARS-CoV-2 spike peptides, sampled before COVID-19 vaccination. This specimen's cell subset or site label, per the study, means: SARS-CoV-2 spike overlapping peptide pool stimulation. This sequence was found in a human donor who received a COVID-19 vaccine. The CDR3 in this case is CASSSNRVITEAFF. The nucleotides read TGTGCCAGCAGTTCCAACAGGGTAATCACTGAAGCTTTCTTT.